What follows are 31 T cell receptor beta chains derived from one specimen sequenced in a study of blood T cell repertoires in COVID-19. Here immunoSEQ multiplex PCR was the method, and the copy in TCRdb shows in-frame clones only, minus some. The table has around 110,000 clones, roughly 84% seen once. Sequencing input: PBMCs or T cells enriched from blood (not recorded which). These receptors were obtained from a woman aged 25-40 years who had recovered from COVID-19.

The chain joins TRBV28 to TRBJ1-2, with TRBD1 identical over 9 bases. V lost 3 bases to trimming and J lost 9 bases; unmatched junction nucleotides: 11. CDR1 is MDHEN, CDR2 SYDVKM, per germline. The CDR3 is 15 residues long. CDR3 sequence (DNA): TGTGCCAGCAGTTTGATAGGACAGGGGTATATGAGCTACACCTTC. The encoded protein is CASSLIGQGYMSYTF.

The rearrangement joins TRBV6-5 to TRBJ1-2; 9 bases are a match to TRBD1. J was trimmed by 4 bases and V by 7 bases; bases with no gene match: 10. Germline loops: CDR1 MNHEY, CDR2 SVGAGI. The CDR3 runs to 15 residues. CDR3 bases: TGTGCCAGCACTGTGGGGGACAGGGCTACCTATGGCTACACCTTC. Protein: CASTVGDRATYGYTF.

The CDR3 DNA follows: TGCGCCAGCAGCCACTTGGGGACAGGGTATGGCTACACCTTC. As protein: CASSHLGTGYGYTF. The V gene is TRBV4-3, the J gene TRBJ1-2; 9 positions agree with TRBD1. CDR3 size: 14 residues. With V trimmed by 3 bases and J by 5 bases, 4 bases remained unmatched. Germline CDR1 and CDR2: LGHNA and YSLEER.

V and J are TRBV13 and TRBJ1-5; no clear D gene. The germline CDR1 and CDR2 sequences are PRHDT and FYEKMQ (reference sequence). There are 12 residues in the CDR3. Trimming left V 5 bases short and J 4 bases short, with 6 bases between. CDR3 residues: CASSVINQPQHF. In DNA form, the CDR3 reads TGTGCCAGCAGCGTTATTAATCAGCCCCAGCATTTT.

V gene TRBV14 combines with J gene TRBJ2-3; D possibly corresponds to TRBD1 (7 bases). Germline V CDR1 and CDR2: SGHDN, FVKESK. The ends were cut back, 3 bases at V and 9 bases at J, with 10 bases in the middle. There are 12 residues in the CDR3. The DNA of the CDR3 is TGTGCCAGCAGCCAGGCAGGGGGGACGCAGTATTTT. Residues: CASSQAGGTQYF.

The chain is built from TRBV4-1 and TRBJ2-6; the D is unclear. Trimming took 0 bases from V and 4 from J, leaving 10 bases between them. Germline CDR1 MGHRA, CDR2 YSYEKL. The CDR3 totals 16 residues. CDR3 loop: CASSQDSSTGANVLTF. Here the CDR3 DNA reads TGCGCCAGCAGCCAAGATTCCAGTACCGGGGCCAACGTCCTGACTTTC.

The V and J genes are TRBV28 and TRBJ2-7; 10 bases fit TRBD2. The germline gives CDR1 MDHEN, CDR2 SYDVKM. This CDR3 contains 15 residues. J lost 4 bases, V lost 5 bases, and 8 bases had no gene match. CDR3 coding DNA: TGTGCCAGCAGTATTTCTAGCGGGAGATTGTACGAGCAGTACTTC. This gives the protein CASSISSGRLYEQYF. Full variable domain (rest looked up from reference TRBV28 and TRBJ2-7): DVKVTQSSRYLVKRTGEKVFLECVQDMDHENMFWYRQDPGLGLRLIYFSYDVKMKEKGDIPEGYSVSREKKERFSLILESASTNQTSMYLCASSISSGRLYEQYFGPGTRLTVT.

This chain links TRBV5-1 with TRBJ1-1; TRBD1 is a possible D gene (5 bases). CDR1 and CDR2 (germline): SGHRS, YFSETQ. V was clipped by 4 bases and J by 0 bases, with 13 bases between them. This CDR3 has 15 amino acids. CDR3 sequence (DNA): TGCGCCAGCAGCGATACGGGCAGGGTGAACACTGAAGCTTTCTTT. It encodes CASSDTGRVNTEAFF.

The chain employs TRBV7-9 and TRBJ1-3; 8 bases align to TRBD1. With V trimmed by 10 bases and J by 4 bases, 6 bases remained unmatched. The CDR3 is 13 residues long. Germline V lookup: CDR1 SEHNR, CDR2 FQNEAQ (reference sequence). CDR3: CATTQGAGNTIYF. CDR3 coding DNA: TGTGCCACCACCCAGGGGGCAGGAAACACCATATATTTT.

The chain employs TRBV4-3 and TRBJ2-4, with D possibly matching TRBD1 (5 bases). The germline V gene encodes CDR1 LGHNA and CDR2 YSLEER. CDR3 length: 15 residues. Between the trimmed V and J ends, which lost 0 bases and 9 bases, there was a span of 15 bases. The CDR3 nucleotides read TGCGCCAGCAGCCAAGATCTAGTAGGGGCAGGCATTCAGTACTTC. The encoded protein is CASSQDLVGAGIQYF.

This rearrangement joins TRBV24-1 to TRBJ2-2; no clear D. V dropped 0 bases and J dropped 3 bases, with 4 bases sitting between them. Germline lookup yields CDR1 KGHDR and CDR2 SFDVKD. The CDR3 is 14 residues long. As DNA, the CDR3 is TGTGCCACCAGTGATTTGCGGGACACCGGGGAGCTGTTTTTT. It encodes CATSDLRDTGELFF.

V and J are TRBV4-1 and TRBJ1-3, with TRBD1 identical over 8 bases. Germline assignment: CDR1 MGHRA and CDR2 YSYEKL. This CDR3 is 15 amino acids long. V was clipped by 4 bases and J by 2 bases; unmatched bases: 4. The CDR3 DNA reads TGCGCCAGCAGCCCCGACAGGGGCACTGGAAACACCATATATTTT. The encoded protein is CASSPDRGTGNTIYF.

This sequence joins TRBV7-2 and TRBJ1-4; D uncertain. V lost 5 bases to trimming and J lost 1 base, with 8 bases between them. This CDR3 is 14 amino acids long. The germline CDR1 and CDR2 sequences are SGHTA and FQGNSA. CDR3 sequence: CASSTIETNEKLFF. The DNA for the CDR3 is TGTGCCAGCAGCACCATAGAAACTAATGAAAAACTGTTTTTT. Full variable domain (remainder filled in from reference TRBV7-2 and TRBJ1-4): GAGVSQSPSNKVTEKGKDVELRCDPISGHTALYWYRQSLGQGLEFLIYFQGNSAPDKSGLPSDRFSAERTGGSVSTLTIQRTQQEDSAVYLCASSTIETNEKLFFGSGTQLSVL.

J is TRBJ2-3 and V is TRBV5-6; 12 nucleotides match TRBD1. The CDR3 runs 16 residues. Germline V gene lookup returns CDR1 SGHDT and CDR2 YYEEEE. J gave up 3 bases and V 4 bases, and 6 bases lay outside the gene matches. The CDR3 bases are TGTGCCAGCAGCCCTGGGACAGGGGGCGGGACAGATACGCAGTATTTT. This gives the protein CASSPGTGGGTDTQYF.

V gene TRBV10-3 combines with J gene TRBJ2-7; possibly TRBD1 for D (6 bases). The CDR3 spans 15 residues. Trimming removed 4 bases at V and 3 bases at J, with 16 bases between. CDR1 is ENHRY and CDR2 is SYGVKD in the germline V gene. The CDR3 DNA sequence: TGTGCCATCAGTGCCCGGACAGCCTCCCACTACGAGCAGTACTTC. As protein: CAISARTASHYEQYF.

The chain is built from TRBV29-1 and TRBJ1-1; D is possibly TRBD1 (5 bases). Trimming cost V 6 bases and J 5 bases, with 13 bases left between them. This CDR3 has 12 residues. Germline CDR1 is SQVTM and CDR2 is ANQGSEA. CDR3 loop: CSVSPGRTEAFF. DNA for the CDR3: TGCAGCGTGAGCCCAGGGAGGACTGAAGCTTTCTTT.

This clone was recorded only once. The rearrangement links TRBV5-5 to TRBJ2-1, with TRBD2 matching over 8 bases. Losses at the gene ends were 4 bases for V and 1 base for J; bases not matched to a gene: 7. CDR3 length equals 16 residues. In germline, CDR1 is SGHKS, CDR2 YYEKEE (reference sequence). CDR3 in DNA: TGTGCCAGCAGCGCCCTCGCGGGAGGATCCTACAATGAGCAGTTCTTC. This encodes CASSALAGGSYNEQFF.

The chain employs TRBV30 and TRBJ1-2; tentatively, D is TRBD1 (5 bases). The V end lost 0 bases, the J end lost 8 bases, and 13 bases lay between the germline ends. The CDR3 is 13 amino acids. Germline loops: CDR1 GTSNPN, CDR2 SVGIG (reference sequence). CDR3 in amino acids: CAWSVPDKQGYTF. In nucleotides, the CDR3 is TGTGCCTGGAGTGTACCGGACAAGCAGGGCTACACCTTC. Full variable domain (remainder filled in from reference TRBV30 and TRBJ1-2): SQTIHQWPATLVQPVGSPLSLECTVEGTSNPNLYWYRQAAGRGLQLLFYSVGIGQISSEVPQNLSASRPQDRQFILSSKKLLLSDSGFYLCAWSVPDKQGYTFGSGTRLTVV.

The chain recombines TRBV4-2 with TRBJ1-2; tentatively, D is TRBD1 (6 bases). The CDR3 spans 15 residues. The germline V gene has CDR1 LGHNA and CDR2 YNFKEQ. V was shortened by 2 bases and J by 6 bases, with 16 bases between the two germline ends. As DNA, the CDR3 is TGTGCCAGCAGCCAACCGACAGGCTGGGGAGATGGCTACACCTTC. Translating gives CASSQPTGWGDGYTF.

The V call is TRBV5-5, the J call TRBJ1-6; weak D call: TRBD1 (5 bases). CDR3 length equals 15 residues. CDR1 and CDR2 from the germline V gene are SGHKS and YYEKEE (reference sequence). V shed 1 base and J shed 6 bases, with 11 bases lying between them. The DNA of the CDR3 is TGTGCCAGCAGCTTGCGACAGCCAGTTAATTCACCCCTCCACTTT. Protein sequence: CASSLRQPVNSPLHF.

The chain joins TRBV4-2 to TRBJ1-1, with D possibly TRBD1 on 5 matching bases. Germline lookup yields CDR1 LGHNA and CDR2 YNFKEQ. Trimming removed 4 bases from V and 0 bases from J, with 9 bases in between. CDR3 length: 14 amino acids. The CDR3 region is CASSRGHLNTEAFF. The CDR3 nucleotides read TGTGCCAGCAGCCGCGGACACCTGAACACTGAAGCTTTCTTT.

V usage is TRBV11-3 and J usage is TRBJ2-2, with 10 bases matching TRBD2. The V segment lost 1 base and the J segment 4 bases; nucleotides outside the gene matches: 0. The V gene's germline CDR1 is SGHNT and CDR2 YENEEA. The CDR3 loop spans 15 amino acids. CDR3 sequence (DNA): TGTGCCAGCAGCTTAGGACTAGCGGGCACCGGGGAGCTGTTTTTT. It translates to CASSLGLAGTGELFF.

The sample holds one count of this clone. The rearrangement links TRBV4-3 to TRBJ2-3; 7 bases align to TRBD2. The CDR3 is 14 amino acids. J gave up 3 bases and V 1 base, and 1 base lay outside the gene matches. Germline V gene lookup returns CDR1 LGHNA and CDR2 YSLEER. In DNA form, the CDR3 reads TGCGCCAGCAGCCAAGGGCGGGAGACAGATACGCAGTATTTT. Amino acids: CASSQGRETDTQYF.

This chain links TRBV27 with TRBJ2-5; TRBD1 aligns across 7 bases. The CDR3 loop spans 15 amino acids. With V trimmed by 6 bases and J by 2 bases, 9 bases remained unmatched. Looked up from germline, CDR1 is MNHEY and CDR2 is SMNVEV (reference sequence). The CDR3 nucleotides read TGTGCCAGCAGCCTAGGGACAGTCCCACAAGAGACCCAGTACTTC. Translating gives CASSLGTVPQETQYF.

This clone was recorded once. The chain employs TRBV7-2 and TRBJ1-2; perhaps TRBD1 as D (6 bases). The CDR3 runs 16 residues. CDR1 is SGHTA and CDR2 is FQGNSA in the germline V gene. V was cut by 4 bases and J by 3 bases, with 18 bases left in between. This chain's CDR3 is CASSSNTGRGDYGYTF. The CDR3 bases are TGTGCCAGCAGCTCTAATACAGGGCGAGGGGACTATGGCTACACCTTC.

V is TRBV7-3 and J is TRBJ2-2; 8 nucleotides agree with TRBD1. CDR3 length: 16 amino acids. V was clipped by 2 bases and J by 6 bases; unmatched bases: 8. Germline CDR1 and CDR2: SGHTA and FQGTGA. CDR3 sequence: CASSLWGQEGSGELFF. The CDR3 region has the DNA TGTGCCAGCAGCTTATGGGGACAGGAGGGGTCCGGGGAGCTGTTTTTT.

On this clone itself: The CDR3 does not end in the conserved phenylalanine or tryptophan, so this is likely a read error. The DNA is left out, because the CDR3 cannot be placed on it with certainty; the CDR3 is given as TCRdb lists it. This chain links TRBV28 with TRBJ2-7; the table's TRBD1 call for D was not verified on the DNA. The germline V gene has CDR1 MDHEN and CDR2 SYDVKM. The CDR3 is made up of 13 amino acids, end residues included. CDR3: CASSLRDGRDQGL.

This chain links TRBV6-1 with TRBJ1-2; perhaps TRBD1 as D (5 bases). This CDR3 region has 13 residues. Germline V gene lookup returns CDR1 MNHNS and CDR2 SASEGT. V was pared by 2 bases and J by 4 bases, with 8 bases between. The CDR3 DNA reads as TGTGCCAGCAGTGAACAGGGCCGCTATGGCTACACCTTC. Translating it yields CASSEQGRYGYTF.

The chain carries TRBV10-2 and TRBJ1-5; D remains ambiguous. Germline V gene sequence: CDR1 WSHSY, CDR2 SAAADI. The germline V and J ends were trimmed by 0 bases and 4 bases, with 7 bases remaining between them. There are 14 residues in the CDR3. Written as DNA, the CDR3 is TGCGCCAGCAGTGAGTCGGGCCCGAATCAGCCCCAGCATTTT. This encodes CASSESGPNQPQHF.

The chain recombines TRBV18 with TRBJ1-2; 7 nucleotides align to TRBD1. The CDR3 has 16 residues. The V gene end was trimmed by 3 bases and the J gene end by 4 bases; junction bases not matched to a gene: 11. Germline V gives CDR1 KGHSH, CDR2 LQKENI. The CDR3 is CASSPSAQGVGYGYTF. CDR3 DNA: TGTGCCAGCTCACCGTCAGCTCAGGGGGTAGGCTATGGCTACACCTTC. Supplemented by reference TRBV18 and TRBJ1-2, the full variable domain reads NAGVMQNPRHLVRRRGQEARLRCSPMKGHSHVYWYRQLPEEGLKFMVYLQKENIIDESGMPKERFSAEFPKEGPSILRIQQVVRGDSAAYFCASSPSAQGVGYGYTFGSGTRLTVV.

The chain carries TRBV24-1 and TRBJ1-5; TRBD1 agrees at 9 bases. V was clipped by 5 bases and J by 6 bases; unmatched bases: 4. This CDR3 contains 14 residues. Per germline, CDR1 KGHDR and CDR2 SFDVKD. The CDR3 loop reads CATSGTGGLQPQHF. The CDR3 bases are TGTGCCACCAGTGGCACAGGGGGCCTTCAGCCCCAGCATTTT.